A selection of T cell receptor beta chains follows, all from one sample in a study of shared clonotypes between healthy human individuals. Sequencing used immunoSEQ multiplex PCR; TCRdb keeps in-frame clones, though not all of them. The table includes roughly 2.6 million clones, 90% to 95% detected once. The sample taken for sequencing was naive CD4+ T cells sorted from blood. These TCRs come from a man aged 18-30 years in good health. Both conserved end residues are part of each CDR3. The order of the fields is V gene, clone size, D gene, J gene, CDR3 protein, CDR3 DNA. A D gene is named only where the DNA matches it firmly. Clone size is not always given. Where it is, it says once, few, many or a class for expanded clones.

>TRBV28|.|TRBD1|TRBJ1-2
CASSLYGTGVYGYTF
TGTGCCAGCAGTTTATATGGGACAGGGGTCTATGGCTACACCTTC
>TRBV4-1|.|TRBD2|TRBJ2-1
CASSSGTSSYNEQFF
TGCGCCAGCAGCTCAGGGACTAGCAGCTACAATGAGCAGTTCTTC
>TRBV7-8|.|TRBD2|TRBJ2-3
CASNLAGGITSTDTQYF
TGTGCCAGCAACTTAGCGGGAGGAATAACGAGCACAGATACGCAGTATTTT
>TRBV30|few|.|TRBJ1-1
CAWSVVGQPNTEAFF
TGTGCCTGGAGTGTAGTGGGGCAGCCTAACACTGAAGCTTTCTTT
>TRBV27|.|TRBD1|TRBJ1-3
CASRDSSSGNTIYF
TGTGCCAGCCGGGACAGCAGCTCTGGAAACACCATATATTTT
>TRBV10-3|.|.|TRBJ2-7
CAIRQGYEQYF
TGTGCCATCAGACAGGGTTACGAGCAGTACTTC
>TRBV6-4|.|.|TRBJ1-5
CASSDTPIGYQPQHF
TGTGCCAGCAGTGATACCCCGATAGGTTATCAGCCCCAGCATTTT
>TRBV5-1|.|.|TRBJ2-1
CASSLSSGLVINEQFF
TGCGCCAGCAGCTTGAGCTCGGGGCTCGTGATAAATGAGCAGTTCTTC
>TRBV30|once|.|TRBJ2-1
CAWSAAREQFF
TGTGCCTGGAGCGCCGCTCGGGAGCAGTTCTTC
>TRBV10-3|.|TRBD1|TRBJ2-1
CAISESNRDRSLYNEQFF
TGTGCCATCAGTGAGTCTAACCGGGACAGGAGCCTATACAATGAGCAGTTCTTC
>TRBV6-5|.|.|TRBJ1-6
CASSYTRQTYNSPLHF
TGTGCCAGCAGTTACACGAGACAGACCTATAATTCACCCCTCCACTTT
>TRBV5-1|.|.|TRBJ2-7
CASSFESSYEQYF
TGCGCCAGCAGCTTCGAAAGCTCCTACGAGCAGTACTTC
>TRBV18|.|TRBD1|TRBJ2-5
CASSLRTGETQYF
TGTGCCAGCTCACTTAGGACAGGGGAGACCCAGTACTTC
>TRBV13|.|TRBD1|TRBJ2-7
CASSLNQGVTSYEQYF
TGTGCCAGCAGCTTGAACCAGGGGGTCACCTCCTACGAGCAGTACTTC
>TRBV5-1|.|TRBD1|TRBJ1-4
CASSFHRGTNEKLFF
TGCGCCAGCAGCTTCCACAGGGGCACTAATGAAAAACTGTTTTTT
>TRBV2|.|.|TRBJ1-2
CASSSDSANYGYTF
TGTGCCAGCAGTTCGGACAGCGCTAACTATGGCTACACCTTC
>TRBV30|few|.|TRBJ1-5
CAWSVPQGMNQPQHF
TGTGCCTGGAGTGTACCTCAGGGAATGAATCAGCCCCAGCATTTT
>TRBV28|.|.|TRBJ2-7
CASAGTDSYEQYF
TGTGCCAGCGCCGGGACCGACTCCTACGAGCAGTACTTC
>TRBV30|.|TRBD1|TRBJ1-6
CAWSSGQGRSYNSPLHF
TGTGCCTGGAGTAGCGGACAGGGAAGGTCCTATAATTCACCCCTCCACTTT
>TRBV10-1|.|.|TRBJ2-7
CASSDPRSEQYF
TGCGCCAGCAGTGATCCCAGGTCCGAGCAGTACTTC
>TRBV2|few|.|TRBJ1-3
CASSTDIIFRNTIYF
TGTGCCAGCAGTACGGACATAATTTTTCGAAACACCATATATTTT
>TRBV5-1|.|TRBD2|TRBJ2-1
CASSRRGANEQFF
TGCGCCAGCAGCCGGCGGGGGGCGAATGAGCAGTTCTTC
>TRBV27|.|.|TRBJ2-1
CASSPSPLTSSYNEQFF
TGTGCCAGCAGTCCTTCCCCCCTGACCAGCTCCTACAATGAGCAGTTCTTC
>TRBV11-2|.|.|TRBJ1-4
CASSFNEGKLFF
TGTGCCAGCAGCTTCAATGAGGGAAAACTGTTTTTT
>TRBV18|once|.|TRBJ2-1
CASSPMEYGIYNEQFF
TGTGCCAGCTCACCAATGGAGTACGGCATCTACAATGAGCAGTTCTTC
>TRBV4-3|.|.|TRBJ2-7
CASSEGVNHEQYF
TGCGCCAGCAGCGAAGGAGTTAACCACGAGCAGTACTTC
>TRBV18|.|.|TRBJ1-1
CASSQGENTEAFF
TGTGCCAGCTCACAAGGGGAGAACACTGAAGCTTTCTTT
>TRBV5-6|.|TRBD1|TRBJ1-6
CASSLVGTEYNSPLHF
TGTGCCAGCAGCTTGGTGGGGACAGAATATAATTCACCCCTCCACTTT
>TRBV27|.|TRBD2|TRBJ2-3
CASSFTSGGVDLDTQYF
TGTGCCAGCAGTTTCACTAGCGGGGGGGTAGATTTGGATACGCAGTATTTT
>TRBV5-1|.|TRBD1|TRBJ1-2
CASSFAPGTGDGYTF
TGCGCCAGCAGCTTCGCTCCCGGGACAGGGGATGGCTACACCTTC
>TRBV7-2|.|.|TRBJ2-5
CASSPYKETQYF
TGTGCCAGCAGCCCATATAAAGAGACCCAGTACTTC
>TRBV5-1|.|.|TRBJ1-1
CASTVLGEGRTEAFF
TGCGCCAGCACCGTTTTAGGAGAGGGACGCACTGAAGCTTTCTTT
>TRBV5-1|.|TRBD2|TRBJ2-3
CASSLVPGLAGGESDTQYF
TGCGCCAGCAGCTTGGTCCCGGGACTAGCGGGGGGCGAATCAGATACGCAGTATTTT
>TRBV2|.|.|TRBJ1-1
CASSGQPQNTEAFF
TGTGCCAGCAGTGGTCAGCCGCAGAACACTGAAGCTTTCTTT